The T cell receptor beta chain under discussion was sequenced for a study of T cells expressing NK-cell markers (dated by TCRdb to the early 2020s). Broadly, across the study: Three sorted T-cell subsets (CD3+CD56+NKG2C+, CD3+CD56+NKG2C- and CD3+CD56-NKG2C+) from eight donors had their TCR beta-chain repertoires profiled. Randomly selected healthy volunteers, three men and five women, were used as the eight sequenced donors. Among the eight sequenced donors, seven were HCMV-seropositive and one was HCMV-seronegative. The libraries were sequenced on Illumina HiSeq 2000/2500, MiSeq or NextSeq, producing 2 x 150 bp reads. The investigation overall reported the following: In six donors, the dominant CD3+CD56+NKG2C+ clonotypes were among the top 10 CD8+ clonotypes and accounted for roughly 1.0-8% of CD8+ T cells. Whether the expanded NKG2C-expressing T cell clones were specific for HCMV antigens remained unclear. Those dominant clonotypes were again the most abundant among CD3+CD56-NKG2C+ cells in a few donors, at about 28.3-60.1%.

With regard to this clonotype: What antigen it recognizes has not been identified.

Spanning cysteine to phenylalanine, the CDR3 consists of 16 amino acids. A DNA sequence was not provided. For CDR1 and CDR2, the germline V gene lists MNHNS and SASEGT. Sequenced using an Illumina HiSeq 2000. TCR beta cDNA libraries were prepared using 5'RACE template switching, which introduced a universal primer site and unique molecular identifiers. cDNA synthesis was primed from the TCR beta constant segment, followed by two successive PCR amplification steps. Under the source paper's analysis protocol: MIGEC handled demultiplexing of the reads and grouping by UMI, while MiTCR was used to assemble and quantify clonotypes. Only TCR cDNA sequences supported by at least two reads were kept to exclude erroneous sequences. The tcR package was used for downstream repertoire analysis, and clonotypes were matched across fractions by CDR3 nucleotide sequence plus V segment. VDJmatch was used to annotate antigen specificity against VDJdb, with one amino acid substitution in CDR3 allowed. With the reads reprocessed by TCRdb, a single entry stands for each CDR3 protein sequence and no DNA is reported. The V and J calls reflect TCRdb's pipeline rather than the authors' work. The table for this sample records around 550,000 distinct CDR3 sequences. Around 4% of the sample lies in the top ten.

HCMV-specific IgG was detected in serum with a commercial ELISA kit to determine HCMV serostatus. Peripheral blood mononuclear cells were isolated from blood by Ficoll density gradient centrifugation. Input material: blood T cells: a sorted CD56 or NKG2C T cell subset, CD4+ or CD8+ T cells, or bulk PBMC T cells (not recorded which). This receptor was taken from a man younger than 30 in good health. Donor details come from another sample of the same person, matched by shared clones. The rearrangement joined TRBV6-1 to TRBJ2-3; there is no DNA to check the TCRdb D call of TRBD1. The CDR3 here reads CASSAVGTGWGDTQYF.